This TCR beta chain was identified during a study of T-cell reconstitution after alpha-beta-depleted transplantation in children. Study conclusions and caveats: Expanded graft clones numbering several hundred reportedly gave rise to alpha-beta T cells about two months after transplant.

The germline V and J ends were trimmed by 0 bases and 9 bases, with 10 bases remaining between them. This CDR3 region has 13 residues. The germline V gene has CDR1 MNHEY and CDR2 SVGAGI. Preparation of the TCRbeta library was carried out with unique molecular identifiers. TCRdb itself ran the PCR reads through MiXCR, one entry per CDR3 protein. The sample has 700,000 to 950,000 distinct CDR3 sequences, approximately 15% seen once. This clonotype was observed a handful of times. Antigen specificity is unknown. The material was PBMCs, mostly from graft donor cells, obtained 360 days after TCRalphabeta/CD19-depleted stem cell transplant. This sequence was found in a male patient between 5 and 17 years old who had a stem cell transplant for acute lymphoblastic leukemia, so the T cells may come from the graft donor. This sequence joins TRBV6-5 and TRBJ2-3; D possibly corresponds to TRBD2 (6 bases). The CDR3 region has the DNA TGTGCCAGCAGTTACTCCCGACTAGAGACGCAGTATTTT. It codes for CASSYSRLETQYF.